These 4 T cell receptor beta chains originate from one sample sequenced in a study of T cell repertoires in ileal Crohn's disease. The table came from immunoSEQ multiplex PCR; TCRdb's copy has only in-frame clones and leaves some out. The data contain 13,000 or so clones, roughly 78% of them singletons. Time point here: neoterminal ileum biopsy at postoperative endoscopy, about 6 months after surgery. Sequenced: ileal tissue. The receptors come from an adult with Crohn's disease.

This clone was detected once. This sequence joins TRBV6-5 and TRBJ2-1, with D possibly TRBD1 on 5 matching bases. CDR3 size: 13 residues. Trimming removed 2 bases at V and 7 bases at J, with 9 bases between. From germline, CDR1 is MNHEY and CDR2 SVGAGI. CDR3: CASSYDRGNEQFF. DNA of the CDR3: TGTGCCAGCAGTTACGATAGGGGTAATGAGCAGTTCTTC.

The chain recombines TRBV27 with TRBJ2-1, with 11 bases fitting TRBD2. The CDR3 sequence is 16 residues long. J was trimmed by 8 bases and V by 4 bases; bases with no gene match: 10. CDR1 and CDR2 (germline): MNHEY, SMNVEV (reference sequence). Written as DNA, the CDR3 is TGTGCCAGCAGTTACCTAGCGGGGGGCCATGGCGATGAGCAGTTCTTC. It encodes CASSYLAGGHGDEQFF.

The rearrangement uses TRBV10-3 and TRBJ1-1; 7 bases line up with TRBD1. The CDR3 is 13 residues long. The J segment lost 4 bases and the V segment lost 9 bases, leaving 8 bases of the junction unmatched. Germline CDR1 reads ENHRY; CDR2 reads SYGVKD. CDR3 nucleotides: TGTGCCATTCTTCCCTCAGGGGGCACTGAAGCTTTCTTT. Its protein is CAILPSGGTEAFF.

The J gene is TRBJ2-3, the V gene TRBV6-4; 10 nucleotides agree with TRBD2. CDR1 is MRHNA and CDR2 is SNTAGT in the germline V gene. Losses at the gene ends were 5 bases for V and 2 bases for J; bases not matched to a gene: 4. The CDR3 contains 15 residues. The CDR3: CASSWTSGPTDTQYF. In nucleotides, the CDR3 is TGTGCCAGCAGTTGGACTAGCGGCCCCACAGATACGCAGTATTTT.